This record concerns one T cell receptor beta chain sequence. This specimen belongs to a study of technical replicates of blood from a handful of donors. The method was immunoSEQ multiplex PCR; TCRdb's version includes in-frame clones alone and lacks a portion of them. The sample yields 65,000 to 85,000 clones, 90% to 95% seen once. The germline CDR1 and CDR2 sequences are LGHNA and YSLEER. This CDR3 has 14 amino acids. V was trimmed by 0 bases and J by 4 bases, leaving 8 bases between them. The chain uses TRBV4-3 and TRBJ2-3; possibly TRBD1 for D (6 bases). This receptor was obtained from a human donor in good health. The sequencing sample was made of T cells isolated from PBMCs. CDR3 nucleotides: TGCGCCAGCAGCCAAGATGGGGGCCCAGATACGCAGTATTTT. Amino acids: CASSQDGGPDTQYF.